The 31 T cell receptor beta chains below come from one sample, sequenced in a study of metastatic and nonmetastatic thyroid tumors. Using MiXCR, TCRdb re-called clones from the PCR reads. The repertoire has approximately 17,000 clones, about 23% of them found once; the top ten carry more than 9%. No patient received treatment before thyroid surgery. Sequencing used adjacent normal tissue. These receptors were obtained from a female donor with papillary thyroid cancer or a benign thyroid nodule (not recorded which). Some clones in this sample may be carry-over from other donors' samples.

The table lists this clone with a count of one. The chain links TRBV14 to TRBJ2-7; 10 bases are a match to TRBD2. The CDR3 runs 19 residues. The germline CDR1 and CDR2 sequences are SGHDN and FVKESK. V shed 1 base and J 5 bases; nucleotides not matched to a gene: 17. CDR3 amino acids: CASSQGRREGLAGAHEQYF. For the CDR3, the DNA is TGTGCCAGCAGCCAAGGACGTCGGGAGGGTCTAGCGGGAGCCCACGAGCAGTACTTC.

The gene calls are TRBV3-1 and TRBJ1-2; D is possibly TRBD1 (6 bases). Per germline, CDR1 LGHDT and CDR2 YNNKEL (reference sequence). This CDR3 has 16 residues. Trimming stripped 3 bases from V and 4 bases from J, with 18 bases between. CDR3 region: CASSHFGGGAGYGYTF. The CDR3 nucleotides are TGTGCCAGCAGCCACTTCGGCGGGGGGGCAGGCTATGGCTACACCTTC.

The chain carries TRBV12-3 or TRBV12-4 and TRBJ2-5; D gene unclear. V was shortened by 2 bases and J by 5 bases, with 12 bases between the two germline ends. This CDR3 spans 14 amino acids. The CDR3 is CASSLSLIGETQYF. The CDR3 nucleotides read TGTGCCAGCAGTTTAAGTCTTATAGGGGAGACCCAGTACTTC.

In its sample, this clone was seen a few times. J is TRBJ2-1 and V is TRBV11-2; D is unclear. V lost 0 bases and J lost 2, with 8 bases in between. The germline V gene encodes CDR1 SGHAT and CDR2 FQNNGV. The CDR3 contains 15 residues. CDR3 in amino acids: CASSLEVIPYNEQFF. As DNA, the CDR3 is TGTGCCAGCAGCTTAGAGGTGATTCCCTACAATGAGCAGTTCTTC.

This clone was seen only a few times. The chain links TRBV30 to TRBJ2-1, with D perhaps matching TRBD1 (5 bases). Germline CDR1 reads GTSNPN; CDR2 reads SVGIG (reference sequence). The CDR3 has 13 amino acids. With 0 bases removed from V and 6 bases from J, the gap between germline ends came to 9 bases. The CDR3 reads CAWSVHGANEQFF. The DNA for the CDR3 is TGTGCCTGGAGTGTACATGGGGCCAATGAGCAGTTCTTC.

Regarding this clone: One end of the junction is discordant with germline, which a read error may explain. The chain uses TRBV11-1 and TRBJ2-1, with TRBD2 matching 8 bases. This CDR3 spans 16 amino acids. Germline values: CDR1 SGHAT, CDR2 FQDESV (reference sequence). For the CDR3, the DNA is TGTGCTAGCAGCATGTTCCGGGAAAGCGGGGGAGTTGAGCAGTTTTTC. Its protein is CASSMFRESGGVEQFF. Filled out from reference TRBV11-1 and TRBJ2-1, the complete variable domain reads EAEVAQSPRYKITEKSQAVAFWCDPISGHATLYWYRQILGQGPELLVQFQDESVVDDSQLPKDRFSAERLKGVDSTLKIQPAELGDSAMYLCASSMFRESGGVEQFFGPGTRLTVL.

This clone was counted between two and nine times. The chain combines TRBV2 with TRBJ2-7; 9 bases are a match to TRBD2. This CDR3 contains 13 residues. V was clipped by 8 bases and J by 3 bases; unmatched bases: 5. The germline CDR1 and CDR2 sequences are SNHLY and FYNNEI. For the CDR3, the DNA is TGTGCCAGCGCGGGGGGGATTGACTACGAGCAGTACTTC. This codes for CASAGGIDYEQYF.

The chain carries TRBV13 and TRBJ1-1; no reliable D call. V was clipped by 4 bases and J by 4 bases, with 10 bases between them. CDR3 length equals 13 residues. Germline V gene lookup returns CDR1 PRHDT and CDR2 FYEKMQ (reference sequence). The CDR3 DNA reads TGTGCCAGCAGCTGGATCGAAACCACTGAAGCTTTCTTT. Amino acids: CASSWIETTEAFF.

J is TRBJ2-7 and V is TRBV6-5, with D possibly matching TRBD2 (7 bases). Germline CDR1 reads MNHEY; CDR2 reads SVGAGI. There are 18 residues in the CDR3. V was clipped by 5 bases and J by 2 bases, with 25 bases between them. As DNA, the CDR3 is TGTGCCAGCAGTACCATACAGGGCCGGGACTACAATACCTACGAGCAGTACTTC. As protein: CASSTIQGRDYNTYEQYF.

The chain combines TRBV6-1 with TRBJ2-4; TRBD1 aligns across 9 bases. Germline V gene sequence: CDR1 MNHNS, CDR2 SASEGT. V gave up 3 bases and J gave up 2 bases; unmatched junction bases: 8. CDR3 length: 17 amino acids. CDR3 protein: CASSDLQGARTKNIQYF. In DNA form, the CDR3 reads TGTGCCAGCAGTGACCTACAGGGGGCTCGGACCAAAAACATTCAGTACTTC.

This clone was picked up a small number of times. The rearrangement uses TRBV6-1 and TRBJ1-6; 9 bases agree with TRBD1. CDR1 MNHNS and CDR2 SASEGT come from the germline V gene. This CDR3 is 15 amino acids long. With V trimmed by 3 bases and J by 8 bases, 5 bases remained unmatched. CDR3 nucleotides: TGTGCCAGCAGTGAGGGGACAGGGAGGGATTCACCCCTCCACTTT. Residues: CASSEGTGRDSPLHF.

This clone was found many times. This chain joins TRBV12-3 or TRBV12-4 and TRBJ1-2; perhaps TRBD1 as D (5 bases). The CDR3 extends over 14 amino acids. V was trimmed by 6 bases and J by 2 bases, leaving 13 bases between them. For the CDR3, the DNA is TGTGCCAGCAGAATGGGACGAAACAACTATGGCTACACCTTC. It codes for CASRMGRNNYGYTF.

This chain joins TRBV4-3 and TRBJ2-7; D perhaps matches TRBD1 (5 bases). Germline V gives CDR1 LGHNA, CDR2 YSLEER. V lost 0 bases and J 2 bases, leaving 8 bases between the germline ends. This CDR3 comprises 14 residues. DNA of the CDR3: TGCGCCAGCAGCCAAGATAGGGGTCCCTACGAGCAGTACTTC. Its translation: CASSQDRGPYEQYF.

The chain's CDR3 is CASSLNTGYEQYF. For the CDR3, the DNA is TGCGCCAGCAGCTTGAACACGGGTTATGAGCAGTACTTC. V is TRBV5-1 and J is TRBJ2-7; the D is unclear. CDR1 is SGHRS and CDR2 is YFSETQ in the germline V gene. Between the trimmed V and J ends, which lost 1 base and 7 bases, there was a span of 12 bases. The CDR3 loop spans 13 amino acids.

This clone was recorded a few times. The chain couples TRBV20-1 to TRBJ2-7; a possible D gene is TRBD2 (5 bases). CDR3 size: 11 residues. CDR1 DFQATT and CDR2 SNEGSKA come from the germline V gene (reference sequence). The V and J ends lost 6 bases and 8 bases respectively, with 14 bases between them. DNA of the CDR3: TGCAGTGCCGCCGTAAGCGGAAAGCAGTACTTC. This gives the protein CSAAVSGKQYF.

This clone was seen a few times. The chain uses TRBV2 and TRBJ1-1, with TRBD1 matching over 11 bases. Germline loops: CDR1 SNHLY, CDR2 FYNNEI. CDR3 length: 14 amino acids. V dropped 4 bases and J dropped 4; count of bases not matched to a gene: 2. The CDR3: CASSGDRGSTEAFF. DNA of the CDR3: TGTGCCAGCAGTGGGGACAGGGGGAGCACTGAAGCTTTCTTT.

The table lists this clone with a few counts. The rearrangement uses TRBV12-3 or TRBV12-4 and TRBJ2-1; the match to TRBD2 covers 9 bases. The CDR3 sequence is 15 residues long. The trim removed 5 bases at V and 7 bases at J, leaving 9 bases unmatched. For the CDR3, the DNA is TGTGCCAGCAGTCCTATAGCGGGAGAGAGGAATGAGCAGTTCTTC. Translation gives CASSPIAGERNEQFF.

The chain has TRBV6-1 and TRBJ1-2; maybe TRBD1 (5 bases). The germline V gene has CDR1 MNHNS and CDR2 SASEGT. The CDR3 has 14 residues. The V and J ends lost 6 bases and 4 bases respectively, with 15 bases between them. As DNA, the CDR3 is TGTGCCAGCAGCTCCGACGACAGTACCTATGGCTACACCTTC. It encodes CASSSDDSTYGYTF.

Ten or more counts support this clone. The chain combines TRBV11-2 with TRBJ2-1; D uncertain. V was trimmed by 3 bases and J by 5 bases, leaving 14 bases between them. This CDR3 contains 15 residues. Germline V gene data show CDR1 as SGHAT and CDR2 as FQNNGV. The CDR3 nucleotides read TGTGCCAGCAGCTTGAGCAAGGTTGAGAACAATGAGCAGTTCTTC. This codes for CASSLSKVENNEQFF. The variable domain in full, with the rest retrieved from reference TRBV11-2 and TRBJ2-1, is EAGVAQSPRYKIIEKRQSVAFWCNPISGHATLYWYQQILGQGPKLLIQFQNNGVVDDSQLPKDRFSAERLKGVDSTLKIQPAKLEDSAVYLCASSLSKVENNEQFFGPGTRLTVL.

This clone was recorded a few times. V and J are TRBV27 and TRBJ2-7, with no clear D. CDR3 length: 14 amino acids. Per the germline V gene, CDR1 is MNHEY and CDR2 is SMNVEV (reference sequence). V was trimmed by 8 bases and J by 2 bases, leaving 16 bases between them. The CDR3 DNA reads TGTGCCAGCTCCCCCAATCGGAATACCTACGAGCAGTACTTC. This codes for CASSPNRNTYEQYF.

The table lists this clone with a count of one. This CDR3 reads CASSQDNQAGVEQYF. In nucleotides, the CDR3 is TGTGCCAGCAGCCAAGATAATCAAGCGGGAGTCGAGCAGTACTTC. The chain couples TRBV4-2 to TRBJ2-7; TRBD2 aligns across 8 bases. The CDR3 covers 15 residues. J was trimmed by 6 bases and V by 0 bases; bases with no gene match: 7. The germline gives CDR1 LGHNA, CDR2 YNFKEQ.

V and J are TRBV5-1 and TRBJ1-6; 7 bases line up with TRBD1. CDR1 is SGHRS and CDR2 is YFSETQ in the germline V gene. The V gene end was trimmed by 1 base and the J gene end by 4 bases; junction bases not matched to a gene: 2. The CDR3 totals 15 residues. The CDR3 DNA follows: TGCGCCAGCAGCTTGTCGGGACAGTATAATTCACCCCTCCACTTT. The encoded protein is CASSLSGQYNSPLHF.

V gene TRBV2 combines with J gene TRBJ1-1, with D unresolved. The germline CDR1 and CDR2 sequences are SNHLY and FYNNEI. Trimming shortened V by 9 bases and J by 1 base, and 12 bases separated the two germline ends. This CDR3 comprises 13 residues. CDR3 DNA: TGTGCCAGTCAAAACCAGGAGAACACTGAAGCTTTCTTT. It translates to CASQNQENTEAFF.

CDR3 sequence reads: CAWSETWTANYGYTF. CDR3 DNA: TGTGCCTGGAGTGAAACTTGGACAGCTAACTATGGCTACACCTTC. V and J are TRBV30 and TRBJ1-2, with D tentatively TRBD1 (6 bases). From germline, CDR1 is GTSNPN and CDR2 SVGIG (reference sequence). The CDR3 is made up of 15 amino acids. V dropped 1 base and J dropped 0 bases, with 12 bases sitting between them.

The chain employs TRBV2 and TRBJ2-2; 8 nucleotides align to TRBD2. The CDR3 runs to 15 residues. Germline V gene lookup returns CDR1 SNHLY and CDR2 FYNNEI. V lost 5 bases and J lost 1; bases outside the gene matches: 3. The CDR3 DNA sequence: TGTGCCAGCAGTACGGGACTAGAGAACACCGGGGAGCTGTTTTTT. This encodes CASSTGLENTGELFF. Full variable domain (rest looked up from reference TRBV2 and TRBJ2-2): EPEVTQTPSHQVTQMGQEVILRCVPISNHLYFYWYRQILGQKVEFLVSFYNNEISEKSEIFDDQFSVERPDGSNFTLKIRSTKLEDSAMYFCASSTGLENTGELFFGEGSRLTVL.

This clone was counted between two and nine times. The rearrangement uses TRBV11-2 and TRBJ1-4, with 10 bases aligning to TRBD1. CDR1 is SGHAT and CDR2 is FQNNGV in the germline V gene. This CDR3 contains 19 residues. Losses at the gene ends were 4 bases for V and 3 bases for J; bases not matched to a gene: 14. CDR3 sequence: CASSSTTGGYFVANEKLFF. The CDR3 nucleotides read TGTGCCAGCAGCTCGACGACAGGGGGCTATTTTGTGGCTAATGAAAAACTGTTTTTT.

Only a few counts were recorded for this clone. V and J are TRBV28 and TRBJ1-2; a possible D gene is TRBD1 (5 bases). The CDR3 length is 16 residues. Trimming cost V 3 bases and J 4 bases, with 18 bases left between them. Germline CDR1 is MDHEN and CDR2 is SYDVKM. The CDR3 DNA reads as TGTGCCAGCAGTTTGGTAGGGGAGCCCCTTAGCTATGGCTACACCTTC. It specifies CASSLVGEPLSYGYTF.

The chain uses TRBV20-1 and TRBJ2-2, with 7 bases lining up with TRBD1. The germline CDR1 and CDR2 sequences are DFQATT and SNEGSKA (reference sequence). The CDR3 runs to 14 residues. The ends lost 4 bases at V and 1 base at J; junction bases unmatched: 3. CDR3 nucleotide sequence: TGCAGTGCTATGGGACAGCGGAACACCGGGGAGCTGTTTTTT. It yields the protein CSAMGQRNTGELFF.

This clone was seen many times. The chain uses TRBV19 and TRBJ1-2; D gene unclear. The ends were cut back, 0 bases at V and 6 bases at J, with 8 bases in the middle. Germline V gene sequence: CDR1 LNHDA, CDR2 SQIVND (reference sequence). This CDR3 has 13 amino acids. CDR3 sequence reads: CASSIDTRDGYTF. In DNA form, the CDR3 reads TGTGCCAGTAGTATAGATACCCGCGATGGCTACACCTTC.

There are many counts of this clone. The rearrangement uses TRBV7-9 and TRBJ2-1, with 10 bases aligning to TRBD2. CDR1 and CDR2 (germline): SEHNR, FQNEAQ (reference sequence). J lost 5 bases, V lost 5 bases, and 6 bases had no gene match. There are 15 residues in the CDR3. The CDR3, as DNA: TGTGCCAGCAGCCCCCCAAGCGGGAGGGACAATGAGCAGTTCTTC. Translation gives CASSPPSGRDNEQFF.

This clone was seen ten or more times. The rearrangement joins TRBV19 to TRBJ2-1, with 11 bases that match TRBD2. This CDR3 spans 15 amino acids. Trimming at V came to 4 bases and at J to 4 bases, leaving 3 bases not matched to a gene. Germline lookup yields CDR1 LNHDA and CDR2 SQIVND (reference sequence). The CDR3 is CASSRGLAEYNEQFF. CDR3 DNA sequence: TGTGCCAGTAGTAGGGGACTAGCGGAGTACAATGAGCAGTTCTTC.